This T cell receptor beta chain was obtained from a study of cytomegalovirus exposure and HLA in healthy donors (dated by TCRdb to about 2017). With respect to the entire study: According to an earlier analysis of several hundred of the donors, some 170 million T cells yielded roughly 110 million unique TCR beta sequences and less than 300 Gb of sequence data. Approximately 310 gigabases of sequencing data and 70 million to 85 million unique TCR sequences were included in an early release covering roughly 600 HLA-typed donors. Of the approximately 370 genotyped donors, approximately 81% were placed in the genetic ancestry cluster associated with self-reported Caucasian donors. The study was designed to test whether signatures of past pathogen exposure could be identified by cataloging public T cell receptors. The study profiled the T cell repertoires of hundreds of subjects by immunosequencing and related them to cytomegalovirus serostatus. Besides the first cohort of roughly 640 subjects, a separate validation cohort made up of 120 different subjects was used. The study combined high-throughput TCR immunosequencing, statistical association of individual TCRs with disease status, and machine learning to predict cytomegalovirus infection status. To study patterns of TCR occurrence, a later analysis re-analyzed previously published TCR beta repertoires from around 660 donors and added high-resolution HLA genotyping. Rather than using new phenotypic data, the later analysis identified candidate immune exposures from TCR beta sequences and from how often those sequences occurred across donors. An earlier analysis of 587 of the donors used high-throughput TCR beta sequencing to judge whether each TCR beta V gene segment behaved as functional or pseudogenic. Alongside the repertoire data, information on donor age, sex, ethnicity and CMV serostatus was compiled. A later genetic analysis took genome-wide SNP genotypes for about 55% of the roughly 670 donors and used that subset as a discovery cohort. All discovery cohort repertoires had been generated using a single sequencing platform. HLA typing covered class I and class II loci at four-digit resolution. Typing coverage differed by locus: A, B, C, DRB1 and DQB1 were typed in roughly 629-630 donors, DQA1 in about 510, DPA1 in some 610, and DPB1 in 400 to 480. Roughly 5 DR-DQ haplotypes were handled as single units for association and clustering, since linkage in the cohort was strong. Among about 400 genotyped donors of the cohort, an average of roughly 230,000 unique TCR beta nucleotide sequences was sequenced per donor, of which roughly 17% were non-productive. The research as a whole found: In the study, some 160 TCR beta chains were listed as associated with cytomegalovirus. The classifier was reported to diagnose cytomegalovirus status with high specificity and sensitivity in both the original and validation cohorts. A later genetic analysis associated a missense DCLRE1C variant with V-gene and J-gene trimming of TCR beta chains, and an independent cohort replicated the association. According to a later analysis, parvovirus B19, influenza, CMV and Epstein-Barr virus appeared linked to several top co-occurrence clusters. The presence/absence analyses assumed that sequencing depth was roughly uniform across donors, and that assumption may not be true. A later analysis associated 16,951 TCR beta sequences with specific HLA alleles at a false discovery rate of 0.05. A further reported finding was that TCR beta sequences accurately predicted the HLA-A and HLA-B alleles for most subjects in the first cohort. Broadly in line with IMGT annotations, most TCR beta V segments showed up in productive rearrangements about 87% or about 30% of the time in an earlier analysis of 450 to 600 of the donors. Because counts were too low, roughly 16 rarely observed V segments, including chromosome 9 orphons, were excluded from the earlier analysis of some 540 of the donors. Because HLA typing was missing for some donors at each locus, association tests included only the typed subset. Because the 87-base-pair reads could not distinguish some IMGT-functional V segments, including TRBV6-2 and TRBV6-3, those segments were excluded. According to the authors, the approach could potentially be generalized to other disease states and immunological phenotypes. In a later analysis, HLA-associated TCR beta chains showed more clonal expansion and lower generation probabilities than non-associated chains that were equally common. The only immune exposure information available for the cohort was CMV serostatus. Assigning TCR associations to individual alleles was difficult when HLA alleles, especially DR and DQ, strongly co-occurred. Most TCR sequences were observed very rarely across donors, whereas some public TCRs were present in many individuals. A cluster of highly shared sequence variants was judged likely to represent a technical artifact of the sequencing pipeline. This cohort had only TCR beta chains sequenced, and the lack of alpha or paired-chain data limited which features could be detected. Correlated functional status among segregating V segments might reflect linkage disequilibrium, but an unknown experimental factor could not be ruled out. A later analysis found that most CMV-associated TCR beta chains appeared HLA-restricted, with HLA associations seemingly driven largely by CMV exposure. In a later analysis, the rate of TCR association differed among HLA loci, with DRB1 alleles having the most associated TCRs and HLA-C alleles having the fewest. A few of the identified cytomegalovirus-associated TCR beta chains were confirmed in vitro to be specific for cytomegalovirus antigens. A later genetic analysis reported fewer N-insertions in productive TCRs among donors in an Asian-associated ancestry cluster than the roughly 640-donor mean.

The cohort consisted of 600 to 700 healthy bone marrow donors. Cohort members were all nominally healthy when sampled, although unrecorded immune exposures were likely present. The donor tested CMV seropositive and was one of the 289 seropositive cohort members. Each donor provided a peripheral blood sample, and peripheral blood mononuclear cells were used for TCR beta sequencing. Genomic DNA was extracted from the blood cell samples with the Qiagen DNeasy Blood Extraction Kit. As encoded in the germline V gene, CDR1 is MDHEN while CDR2 is SYDVKM. V drops 2 bases and J drops 3 bases, leaving 7 bases in between. The CDR3 runs 14 amino acids, cysteine and phenylalanine included. This entry keeps only the CDR3 DNA: 42 bases, framed from base 1. The library was prepared using the immunoSEQ multiplex PCR assay. The multiplex PCR relied on a mix of 60 forward primers for TCR Vbeta segments and 13 reverse primers for TCR Jbeta segments. The CDR3 region of rearranged TCR beta genes was amplified from genomic DNA by a multiplex PCR assay. The amplified TCR beta libraries were sequenced on the Illumina HiSeq System as 87-base-pair reads. The paper's processing steps were these. A later analysis tallied roughly 78 million unique TCR beta chains across the 700 or so repertoires, and approximately 9.9 million of those chains were shared by two or more donors. Raw reads were error-corrected and collapsed into unique sequences by a nearest-neighbor algorithm in which closely related sequences were merged to remove PCR and sequencing errors. To assign V, D and J gene segments, CDR3 sequences were aligned to IMGT reference sequences. Each retained sequence needed at least a six-nucleotide match to both a V gene segment and a J gene segment. A rearrangement was called productive if the CDR3 had no stop codons and remained in frame with V and J, and every other rearrangement was called non-productive. Following IMGT convention, CDR3 was defined as the stretch from the second conserved V-encoded cysteine to the conserved J-encoded phenylalanine. The earlier analysis of 587 of the donors excluded sequences that lacked an unambiguous match to a single V gene segment. An earlier analysis of 587 of the donors classified V segments as functional when productive rearrangements were above 56.7% and as segregating when the standard deviation between donors was above 5%. To diagnose cytomegalovirus status from the catalog of TCR beta chain sequences, a statistical classification framework was built. In a later analysis, TCR nucleotide sequences were compared against IMGT/GENE-DB human TR gene sequences so that V and J genes could be assigned. A later analysis assigned CDR3 sequences and most-parsimonious VDJ recombination scenarios with the TCRdist pipeline. In a later analysis, every TCR beta chain was defined by the combination of its CDR3 amino acid sequence and its V-gene family, and reads without a unique V-gene family were dropped. In a later analysis, around 600 highly shared, low-generation-probability nucleotide sequences were removed to address suspected cross-contamination and a sequencing artifact. In a later analysis, a clonal expansion index for each public chain was calculated from normalized within-repertoire ranks of inferred template counts. Generation probabilities in a later analysis came from a VDJ recombination model fitted to out-of-frame rearrangements, and those results were checked against IGoR. A later analysis scored TCR-TCR, TCR-HLA and TCR-CMV co-occurrence with hypergeometric tests, applying a repertoire-size bias correction to TCR pairs. To estimate false discovery rates, a later analysis permuted the HLA or CMV assignments 20 times. A later analysis grouped co-occurring TCRs with DBSCAN, adding TCRdist sequence similarity when clustering within HLA-allele-positive subsets. Repertoires with fewer than 30,000 or more than 120,000 public chains, plus five repertoires with anomalous nucleotide sharing, were excluded from co-occurrence clustering. In its TCRdb copy, this immuneACCESS table keeps in-frame sequences only and misses some clones. Where compared with another copy, unresolved V genes explain less than half of these, and the others have no known cause. Clone size and the V and J calls come from that table; the DNA yielded D and trimming. In all, the sample holds under 200,000 clones, and approximately 78% of those were seen once. Together, the top ten hold 0.95% to 1% of the sample.

To note about this clone: Its antigen is not yet known. No much larger clone is present one base from it, and per-base qualities are unavailable.

Source material: PBMCs. This clonotype was sampled from a girl aged 2-15 years in good health and CMV-seropositive. The rearrangement combines TRBV28 with TRBJ2-2; TRBD2 might be the D gene, on 5 matching bases. The nucleotide sequence reads TGTGCCAGCAGTTTACCGGGGTACACCGGGGAGCTGTTTTTT. This gives the protein CASSLPGYTGELFF. Beyond the CDR3, the reference TRBV28 and TRBJ2-2 genes provide the residues; the full variable domain reads: DVKVTQSSRYLVKRTGEKVFLECVQDMDHENMFWYRQDPGLGLRLIYFSYDVKMKEKGDIPEGYSVSREKKERFSLILESASTNQTSMYLCASSLPGYTGELFFGEGSRLTVL.